The 20 T cell receptor beta chains listed next were all sequenced from one sample in a study of graft-versus-host responses after intestinal transplantation. Antigen specificity for these receptors is unknown. Clones were read by immunoSEQ multiplex PCR, and TCRdb kept only the in-frame ones, dropping some. The sample carries tens of thousands of clones, approximately 87% recorded once. Sequenced material: unstimulated CD4+ T cells sorted from spleen or lymph node cells, taken before intestinal transplant. The receptors were sampled from a human donor who received an intestinal transplant.

In its sample, this clone was seen once. CDR3 sequence: CASRGGTNQPQHF. The CDR3 nucleotides read TGCGCCAGCAGAGGGGGAACCAATCAGCCCCAGCATTTT. The rearrangement links TRBV5-1 to TRBJ1-5, with D possibly being TRBD1 (6 bases). Germline CDR1 and CDR2: SGHRS and YFSETQ. Trimming shortened V by 5 bases and J by 3 bases, and 9 bases separated the two germline ends. This CDR3 is 13 amino acids long.

V usage is TRBV5-1 and J usage is TRBJ1-3; D might be TRBD1 (6 bases). In germline, CDR1 is SGHRS, CDR2 YFSETQ. V was trimmed by 3 bases and J by 2 bases, leaving 12 bases between them. The CDR3 has 15 amino acids. The CDR3: CASSSNRAAGNTIYF. In DNA form, the CDR3 reads TGCGCCAGCAGCTCCAACAGGGCTGCTGGAAACACCATATATTTT.

The gene calls are TRBV19 and TRBJ1-6; D remains unclear. The CDR3 sequence is 15 residues long. CDR1 is LNHDA, CDR2 SQIVND, per germline (reference sequence). V shed 7 bases and J shed 10 bases, with 20 bases lying between them. The chain's CDR3 is CASKVAGPSESPLHF. In DNA, the CDR3 is TGTGCCAGTAAGGTCGCGGGCCCGTCGGAATCACCCCTCCACTTT.

The chain carries TRBV6-5 and TRBJ2-7; 8 nucleotides match TRBD1. Germline values: CDR1 MNHEY, CDR2 SVGAGI. The V and J ends lost 8 bases and 2 bases, in that order; junction bases with no gene match: 11. The CDR3 extends over 15 amino acids. CDR3 in amino acids: CASGARTGSPYEQYF. The CDR3 nucleotides read TGTGCCAGCGGAGCCCGGACAGGGAGTCCCTACGAGCAGTACTTC.

The chain joins TRBV20-1 to TRBJ2-1; a possible D gene is TRBD2 (5 bases). Germline V gene data show CDR1 as DFQATT and CDR2 as SNEGSKA (reference sequence). There are 11 residues in the CDR3. V was pared by 6 bases and J by 9 bases, with 12 bases between. CDR3 sequence reads: CSAQLATEQFF. In DNA, the CDR3 is TGCAGTGCCCAGCTAGCTACTGAGCAGTTCTTC.

The rearrangement uses TRBV5-8 and TRBJ1-1, with D possibly TRBD1 on 5 matching bases. The V gene's germline CDR1 is SGHTS and CDR2 YDEGEE. This CDR3 region has 13 residues. The germline V and J ends were trimmed by 2 bases and 1 base, with 6 bases remaining between them. The CDR3 DNA is TGTGCCAGCAGCTTACAGGAGAACACTGAAGCTTTCTTT. This sequence encodes CASSLQENTEAFF.

V and J are TRBV7-2 and TRBJ2-7, with 7 bases identical to TRBD2. Germline-derived CDR1 and CDR2 are SGHTA and FQGNSA. CDR3 length equals 16 residues. V shed 5 bases and J 6 bases; nucleotides not matched to a gene: 16. CDR3 residues: CASSRRGGGGLGEQYF. The CDR3, as DNA: TGTGCCAGCAGCCGGAGGGGCGGGGGAGGATTGGGCGAGCAGTACTTC.

This clone was found once. A junction boundary mismatches the germline segment, possibly from a read error. This chain joins TRBV6-1 and TRBJ1-5; D might be TRBD1 (6 bases). The CDR3 runs to 17 residues. Germline CDR1 and CDR2: MNHNS and SASEGT. The CDR3 loop reads CASSEGQSLWANQPQHF. The CDR3 nucleotides read TGTGCCAGCAGCGAAGGACAGTCCTTATGGGCCAATCAGCCCCAGCATTTT.

This rearrangement joins TRBV5-6 to TRBJ2-1, with D possibly TRBD2 on 5 matching bases. Germline V gives CDR1 SGHDT, CDR2 YYEEEE. The ends were cut back, 0 bases at V and 6 bases at J, with 10 bases in the middle. The CDR3 contains 14 residues. The CDR3 DNA sequence: TGTGCCAGCAGCTTGGCGGGGAACGGCAATGAGCAGTTCTTC. This encodes CASSLAGNGNEQFF.

This chain connects TRBV7-3 to TRBJ2-1; 10 bases align to TRBD1. The CDR3 is 13 residues long. V gave up 5 bases and J gave up 8 bases; unmatched junction bases: 3. Looked up from germline, CDR1 is SGHTA and CDR2 is FQGTGA. The CDR3: CASSRTGGHEQFF. DNA of the CDR3: TGTGCCAGCAGCCGGACAGGGGGGCATGAGCAGTTCTTC. Full variable domain (missing parts from reference TRBV7-3 and TRBJ2-1): GAGVSQTPSNKVTEKGKYVELRCDPISGHTALYWYRQSLGQGPEFLIYFQGTGAADDSGLPNDRFFAVRPEGSVSTLKIQRTERGDSAVYLCASSRTGGHEQFFGPGTRLTVL.

V and J are TRBV19 and TRBJ1-5; D not resolved. The germline V gene encodes CDR1 LNHDA and CDR2 SQIVND (reference sequence). This CDR3 is 13 amino acids long. V lost 5 bases, J lost 3 bases, and 8 bases lay in between. CDR3 in DNA: TGTGCCAGTAGTTCTGTACACAATCAGCCCCAGCATTTT. It is translated as CASSSVHNQPQHF.

The chain carries TRBV2 and TRBJ2-7, with TRBD2 matching over 9 bases. After removal of 2 bases from V and 3 bases from J, the junction contained 14 bases not matched to a gene. In germline, CDR1 is SNHLY, CDR2 FYNNEI. The CDR3 spans 18 residues. In DNA form, the CDR3 reads TGTGCCAGCAGTGAAAGTATAGAGACTAGCGGCCTAAACTACGAGCAGTACTTC. This translates into CASSESIETSGLNYEQYF.

This sequence joins TRBV5-1 and TRBJ1-2, with 7 nucleotides matching TRBD1. After removal of 0 bases from V and 6 bases from J, the junction contained 8 bases not matched to a gene. Germline V gene sequence: CDR1 SGHRS, CDR2 YFSETQ. The CDR3 is 15 amino acids. This CDR3 reads CASSLGGDRGHGYTF. CDR3 DNA sequence: TGCGCCAGCAGCTTGGGAGGGGACAGAGGGCATGGCTACACCTTC. Full variable domain (missing parts from reference TRBV5-1 and TRBJ1-2): KAGVTQTPRYLIKTRGQQVTLSCSPISGHRSVSWYQQTPGQGLQFLFEYFSETQRNKGNFPGRFSGRQFSNSRSEMNVSTLELGDSALYLCASSLGGDRGHGYTFGSGTRLTVV.

The chain joins TRBV7-6 to TRBJ1-3; D is possibly TRBD1 (6 bases). Germline V gene sequence: CDR1 SGHVS, CDR2 FNYEAQ. The CDR3 runs to 17 residues. Trimming stripped 3 bases from V and 1 base from J, with 16 bases between. The CDR3 nucleotides are TGTGCCAGCAGCTTTTCAAAGGGGGAAGTATCTGGAAACACCATATATTTT. The encoded protein is CASSFSKGEVSGNTIYF. Full variable domain (outside the CDR3, taken from reference TRBV7-6 and TRBJ1-3): GAGVSQSPRYKVTKRGQDVALRCDPISGHVSLYWYRQALGQGPEFLTYFNYEAQQDKSGLPNDRFSAERPEGSISTLTIQRTEQRDSAMYRCASSFSKGEVSGNTIYFGEGSWLTVV.

The chain has TRBV6-1 and TRBJ2-3; 9 bases align to TRBD2. The CDR3 is 14 amino acids. Germline-derived CDR1 and CDR2 are MNHNS and SASEGT. Trimming removed 11 bases from V and 1 base from J; junction bases left unmatched: 7. In nucleotides, the CDR3 is TGTGCCTCTCGGGCTAGCGGGGGCACAGATACGCAGTATTTT. It encodes CASRASGGTDTQYF.

The rearrangement joins TRBV7-9 to TRBJ2-3; D gene ambiguous. V was clipped by 8 bases and J by 5 bases, with 8 bases between them. The germline V gene has CDR1 SEHNR and CDR2 FQNEAQ (reference sequence). This CDR3 has 11 residues. This chain's CDR3 is CASLSVDTQYF. In DNA form, the CDR3 reads TGTGCCAGCCTCTCGGTAGATACGCAGTATTTT.

The rearrangement links TRBV5-6 to TRBJ1-2; 7 positions match TRBD1. The ends lost 2 bases at V and 4 bases at J; junction bases unmatched: 8. Germline assignment: CDR1 SGHDT and CDR2 YYEEEE. The length of the CDR3 is 15 residues. The CDR3 bases are TGTGCCAGCAGCTTCCAGGACAGGCAAGCCTATGGCTACACCTTC. Amino acids: CASSFQDRQAYGYTF. The full variable domain, its missing parts supplied by reference TRBV5-6 and TRBJ1-2, is DAGVTQSPTHLIKTRGQQVTLRCSPKSGHDTVSWYQQALGQGPQFIFQYYEEEERQRGNFPDRFSGHQFPNYSSELNVNALLLGDSALYLCASSFQDRQAYGYTFGSGTRLTVV.

Regarding this clone: The identical CDR3 is also encoded by other nucleotide sequences in the sample. V is TRBV2 and J is TRBJ1-5; 9 nucleotides agree with TRBD1. The CDR3 length is 16 residues. Germline CDR1 is SNHLY and CDR2 is FYNNEI. Trimming took 3 bases from V and 7 from J; bases not matched to a gene: 10. The CDR3 sequence is CASSDRGGDRVQPQHF. CDR3 sequence (DNA): TGTGCCAGCAGTGACCGTGGGGGGGACAGGGTACAGCCCCAGCATTTT. The variable domain in full, completed from reference TRBV2 and TRBJ1-5, reads EPEVTQTPSHQVTQMGQEVILRCVPISNHLYFYWYRQILGQKVEFLVSFYNNEISEKSEIFDDQFSVERPDGSNFTLKIRSTKLEDSAMYFCASSDRGGDRVQPQHFGDGTRLSIL.

This chain connects TRBV19 to TRBJ1-3; perhaps TRBD1 as D (6 bases). The V end lost 6 bases, the J end lost 0 bases, and 12 bases lay between the germline ends. The CDR3 runs 15 residues. From germline, CDR1 is LNHDA and CDR2 SQIVND (reference sequence). The CDR3 DNA follows: TGTGCCAGTAGGCGGACAGCCAGCTCTGGAAACACCATATATTTT. This encodes CASRRTASSGNTIYF.

V is TRBV9 and J is TRBJ1-4, with 8 bases that match TRBD1. The CDR3 extends over 17 amino acids. V gave up 4 bases and J gave up 6 bases; unmatched junction bases: 14. CDR1 and CDR2 from the germline V gene are SGDLS and YYNGEE. CDR3 residues: CASSRTWQGAFHEKLFF. The CDR3 coding sequence is TGTGCCAGCAGCCGAACTTGGCAGGGGGCCTTCCATGAAAAACTGTTTTTT.